Each of the 26 T cell receptor beta chains below was sequenced from the same sample in a study of Tregs in tolerant kidney transplant recipients. Using immunoSEQ multiplex PCR, the repertoire was profiled, and TCRdb retains in-frame clones only, with some absent. Its table lists about 30,000 clones. Sequencing was performed on CD8+ T cells from blood, taken before the transplant. These TCRs come from a human donor who received a combined kidney and bone marrow transplant.

As concerns this clone: The sequenced fragment ends 3 residues before the CDR3 boundary, so the rest is inferred from the germline J gene. The chain links TRBV4-1 to TRBJ2-7; 8 bases agree with TRBD2. The CDR3 sequence is 15 residues long. CDR1 and CDR2 from the germline V gene are MGHRA and YSYEKL. J was trimmed by 3 bases and V by 4 bases; bases with no gene match: 8. CDR3 sequence: CASSRGAGTSYEQYF. The sequenced part of the CDR3 DNA is TGCGCCAGCAGCCGAGGCGCCGGGACTAGCTACGAG.

Turning to this clone: The read comes to an end 3 residues before the CDR3 does, leaving the germline J gene to fill in the end. This chain joins TRBV6-2 or TRBV6-3 and TRBJ2-2, with 8 bases aligning to TRBD2. The CDR3 loop spans 16 amino acids. Losses at the gene ends were 7 bases for V and 1 base for J; bases not matched to a gene: 8. The germline gives CDR1 MNHEY, CDR2 SVGEGT. This chain's CDR3 is CASIGLSGKNTGELFF. CDR3 DNA, as far as it was read: TGTGCCAGCATTGGCCTTAGCGGGAAGAACACCGGGGAG.

A word on this clone: The read finishes 3 residues shy of the CDR3 end, and the germline J gene is used to complete it. The chain recombines TRBV19 with TRBJ2-7; 9 bases are a match to TRBD2. Per germline, CDR1 LNHDA and CDR2 SQIVND (reference sequence). The V and J ends lost 6 bases and 5 bases, in that order; junction bases with no gene match: 14. The CDR3 loop spans 16 amino acids. CDR3 DNA (partial): TGTGCCAGTAGCCTCTACTCCGGGACTAGCATCCACGAG. This translates into CASSLYSGTSIHE. The entire CDR3 reads CASSLYSGTSIHEQYF.

Regarding this clone: The read terminates 3 residues ahead of where the CDR3 ends, so the germline J gene completes it. The chain couples TRBV2 to TRBJ1-3, with 7 bases that match TRBD1. V was pared by 7 bases and J by 0 bases, with 6 bases of the junction left unmatched. This CDR3 region has 15 residues. From germline, CDR1 is SNHLY and CDR2 FYNNEI. The CDR3 protein is CASTQGQYSGNTIYF. The part of the CDR3 DNA that was read is TGTGCCAGCACCCAGGGACAGTACTCTGGAAACACC.

A word on this clone: The read ends 3 residues before the CDR3 terminus; that terminus is restored from the germline J gene. The V gene is TRBV7-3, the J gene TRBJ2-3; 10 positions match TRBD2. Germline V lookup: CDR1 SGHTA, CDR2 FQGTGA. The CDR3 consists of 15 residues. V shed 4 bases and J 1 base; nucleotides not matched to a gene: 2. CDR3 DNA, as far as it was read: TGTGCCAGCAGCTCCGGGACTAGCGGCACAGATACG. Translated: CASSSGTSGTDT. In full, the CDR3 reads CASSSGTSGTDTQYF.

Concerning this clone itself: The read halts 3 residues ahead of the CDR3 end, with the missing end drawn from the germline J gene. This rearrangement joins TRBV20-1 to TRBJ2-7; 7 nucleotides agree with TRBD2. Losses at the gene ends were 3 bases for V and 5 bases for J; bases not matched to a gene: 4. Germline V CDR1 and CDR2: DFQATT, SNEGSKA (reference sequence). This CDR3 has 12 amino acids. CDR3 amino acids: CSARVLANEQYF. The CDR3 DNA, read in part, is TGCAGTGCTAGGGTACTAGCGAACGAG.

On this clone: The observed sequence ends 3 residues before the CDR3 terminus, with the missing tail filled in from the germline J gene. V usage is TRBV7-8 and J usage is TRBJ2-1; TRBD2 might be the D (7 bases). The V gene's germline CDR1 is SGHVS and CDR2 FQNEAQ. V was trimmed by 1 base and J by 8 bases, leaving 12 bases between them. The CDR3 is 14 amino acids. The CDR3 here is CASSLVGGDYEQFF. Incomplete CDR3 DNA: TGTGCCAGCAGCTTAGTAGGGGGGGACTATGAG. Together with reference TRBV7-8 and TRBJ2-1, the CDR3 gives the full variable domain: GAGVSQSPRYKVAKRGQDVALRCDPISGHVSLFWYQQALGQGPEFLTYFQNEAQLDKSGLPSDRFFAERPEGSVSTLKIQRTQQEDSAVYLCASSLVGGDYEQFFGPGTRLTVL.

Here the CDR3 reads CASSPTSGDNEQFF. The DNA read from the CDR3 is TGTGCCAGCAGCCCGACTAGCGGGGACAATGAG. J is TRBJ2-1 and V is TRBV7-9, with 11 positions matching TRBD2. Coverage ceases 3 residues before the CDR3 finishes, and the germline J gene fills in the end. Germline values: CDR1 SEHNR, CDR2 FQNEAQ (reference sequence). The CDR3 sequence is 14 residues long. The V segment lost 5 bases and the J segment 5 bases; nucleotides outside the gene matches: 2.

Regarding this clone: The read ends 3 residues before the CDR3 terminus; that terminus is restored from the germline J gene. The gene calls are TRBV19 and TRBJ2-3, with a possible D match to TRBD1 (6 bases). The germline CDR1 and CDR2 sequences are LNHDA and SQIVND (reference sequence). This CDR3 region has 14 residues. V dropped 2 bases and J dropped 3 bases, with 9 bases sitting between them. The CDR3 sequence is CASSIIGTTDTQYF. The part of the CDR3 DNA that was read is TGTGCCAGTAGTATAATAGGGACAACAGATACG.

On this clone itself: The read gets to within 3 residues of the CDR3 end, and the germline J gene fills in the rest. This rearrangement joins TRBV30 to TRBJ2-7, with TRBD2 matching over 9 bases. J gave up 6 bases and V 0 bases, and 12 bases lay outside the gene matches. CDR3 length: 16 residues. From germline, CDR1 is GTSNPN and CDR2 SVGIG (reference sequence). CDR3 bases read: TGTGCCTGGAGTGTATTTCTTGCGGGAGGGGGGGGCGAG. This translates into CAWSVFLAGGGGE. The whole CDR3 sequence is CAWSVFLAGGGGEQYF.

Comments on this clone: The read stops 3 residues short of the end of the CDR3; the missing end is completed from the germline J gene. The chain joins TRBV10-3 to TRBJ2-7, with D tentatively TRBD1 (6 bases). The CDR3 contains 16 residues. V was cut by 0 bases and J by 2 bases, with 14 bases left in between. CDR1 ENHRY and CDR2 SYGVKD come from the germline V gene. CDR3 DNA (partial): TGTGCCATCAGTGAGTCGGATTGGGGGCCAACCTACGAG. Amino acids: CAISESDWGPTYE. The entire CDR3 is CAISESDWGPTYEQYF.

Of note for this clone: The read stops 3 residues short of the end of the CDR3; the missing end is completed from the germline J gene. This chain uses TRBV2 with TRBJ1-4; D unclear. V lost 8 bases to trimming and J lost 8 bases, with 15 bases between them. The CDR3 is 13 amino acids. Germline CDR1 and CDR2: SNHLY and FYNNEI. CDR3 bases read: TGTGCCAGCCACCCGGGGTATGGGGAAAAA. It is translated as CASHPGYGEK. The entire CDR3 protein reads CASHPGYGEKLFF.

A note on this clone: Read sequence stops 3 residues before the CDR3 end, and the germline J gene provides the missing end. The chain combines TRBV20-1 with TRBJ2-1, with 7 bases aligning to TRBD2. CDR3 size: 14 residues. The J segment lost 2 bases and the V segment lost 5 bases, leaving 6 bases of the junction unmatched. Germline V gene lookup returns CDR1 DFQATT and CDR2 SNEGSKA (reference sequence). CDR3: CSARWDYTYNEQFF. The sequenced part of the CDR3 DNA is TGCAGTGCTCGATGGGACTATACCTACAATGAG.

As to this clone: The read gets to within 3 residues of the CDR3 end, and the germline J gene fills in the rest. V gene TRBV19 combines with J gene TRBJ1-6; the match to TRBD1 covers 11 bases. The CDR3 totals 16 residues. Germline lookup yields CDR1 LNHDA and CDR2 SQIVND (reference sequence). Trimming took 5 bases from V and 8 from J; bases not matched to a gene: 8. CDR3 bases read: TGTGCCAGTAGTGCCCGGACAGGGGGCGCACATTCACCC. Translated: CASSARTGGAHSP. The whole CDR3 is CASSARTGGAHSPLHF.

As concerns this clone: The missing CDR3 end, 3 residues past where the read stops, is filled in from the germline J gene. V is TRBV18 and J is TRBJ2-3; no reliable D call. This CDR3 has 15 amino acids. V dropped 3 bases and J dropped 3 bases, with 13 bases sitting between them. In germline, CDR1 is KGHSH, CDR2 LQKENI. CDR3 residues: CASSPLPSLTDTQYF. The CDR3 DNA, read in part, is TGTGCCAGCTCACCCTTACCGAGCTTAACAGATACG.

Regarding this clone: The read ends 3 residues early relative to the CDR3; the germline J gene fills the gap. This chain joins TRBV5-1 and TRBJ2-1; D is uncertain. The V end lost 0 bases, the J end lost 0 bases, and 10 bases lay between the germline ends. The CDR3 is 16 amino acids. The germline V gene encodes CDR1 SGHRS and CDR2 YFSETQ. Incomplete CDR3 DNA: TGCGCCAGCAGCTTGGCTCCCCAGGACTCCTACAATGAG. It yields the protein CASSLAPQDSYNE. The entire CDR3 is CASSLAPQDSYNEQFF. The full variable domain, its missing parts supplied by reference TRBV5-1 and TRBJ2-1, is KAGVTQTPRYLIKTRGQQVTLSCSPISGHRSVSWYQQTPGQGLQFLFEYFSETQRNKGNFPGRFSGRQFSNSRSEMNVSTLELGDSALYLCASSLAPQDSYNEQFFGPGTRLTVL.

Worth noting for this clone: Sequencing ends 3 residues short of the CDR3 end; the germline J gene provides the rest. The V gene is TRBV10-3, the J gene TRBJ2-1, with 7 bases identical to TRBD1. The germline CDR1 and CDR2 sequences are ENHRY and SYGVKD. The length of the CDR3 is 14 residues. The chain's CDR3 is CAARQDRSYNEQFF. The sequenced CDR3 bases are TGTGCTGCCCGGCAGGACAGGTCCTACAATGAG.

As for this clone: Read coverage stops 3 residues before the CDR3 terminus; the germline J gene supplies the remainder. V is TRBV19 and J is TRBJ2-1; 14 nucleotides align to TRBD2. This CDR3 has 16 residues. CDR1 and CDR2 from the germline V gene are LNHDA and SQIVND (reference sequence). J lost 3 bases, V lost 7 bases, and 5 bases had no gene match. The CDR3 here is CASTLGTSGSYNEQFF. The covered CDR3 bases are TGTGCCAGTACCCTAGGGACTAGCGGGAGCTACAATGAG. Full variable domain (remainder filled in from reference TRBV19 and TRBJ2-1): DGGITQSPKYLFRKEGQNVTLSCEQNLNHDAMYWYRQDPGQGLRLIYYSQIVNDFQKGDIAEGYSVSREKKESFPLTVTSAQKNPTAFYLCASTLGTSGSYNEQFFGPGTRLTVL.

A note on this clone: The CDR3 extends 3 residues past the end of the read, so its final part is completed from the germline J gene. This chain connects TRBV19 to TRBJ2-3, with D unclear. CDR1 is LNHDA and CDR2 is SQIVND in the germline V gene (reference sequence). The CDR3 runs to 16 residues. Deletions cut 8 bases from V and 4 bases from J, with 22 bases between. CDR3 protein: CASVKDGPVKADTQYF. The CDR3 bases that were read are TGTGCCAGTGTAAAAGATGGGCCCGTAAAGGCAGATACG.

Comment on this clone: The read ends 3 residues before the CDR3 terminus; that terminus is restored from the germline J gene. The chain couples TRBV7-6 to TRBJ2-2, with 10 bases aligning to TRBD2. The CDR3 has 18 residues. Germline trimming cut 1 base from V and 3 bases from J; bases unmatched to any gene: 8. Germline V gene lookup returns CDR1 SGHVS and CDR2 FNYEAQ. The covered CDR3 bases are TGTGCCAGCAGCTTAGAGTTAGGGCTAGCGGGAGACACCGGGGAG. It yields the protein CASSLELGLAGDTGE. In full, the CDR3 reads CASSLELGLAGDTGELFF.

In the case of this clone: The read is 3 residues too short to cover the CDR3 end, so that end is filled in from the germline J gene. V is TRBV11-2 and J is TRBJ1-2, with D perhaps TRBD1 (6 bases). The CDR3 covers 13 residues. V was pared by 6 bases and J by 6 bases, with 14 bases between. From germline, CDR1 is SGHAT and CDR2 FQNNGV. CDR3 in amino acids: CASRKKQGDGYTF. The DNA read from the CDR3 is TGTGCCAGCAGAAAAAAACAGGGAGATGGC.

The part of the CDR3 DNA that was read is TGTGCCAGTAGTATCGGAACGCGGGAAGAGACC. It is translated as CASSIGTREET. The full CDR3 protein reads CASSIGTREETQYF. V usage is TRBV19 and J usage is TRBJ2-5; TRBD2 is a possible D gene (5 bases). Read coverage stops 3 residues before the CDR3 terminus; the germline J gene supplies the remainder. This CDR3 comprises 14 residues. Trimming removed 3 bases at V and 3 bases at J, with 11 bases between. Germline CDR1 and CDR2: LNHDA and SQIVND (reference sequence).

Worth noting for this clone: The missing CDR3 end, 3 residues past where the read stops, is filled in from the germline J gene. The chain recombines TRBV7-9 with TRBJ2-5, with a weak D call TRBD2 (6 bases). The germline CDR1 and CDR2 sequences are SEHNR and FQNEAQ (reference sequence). CDR3 length: 13 residues. V dropped 3 bases and J dropped 5 bases, with 10 bases sitting between them. The sequenced part of the CDR3 DNA is TGTGCCAGCAGCTTGGGAAGCGGGGAGACC. It is translated as CASSLGSGET. In full, the CDR3 is CASSLGSGETQYF.

Note on this clone: The CDR3 extends 3 residues past the end of the read, so its final part is completed from the germline J gene. This chain uses TRBV7-9 with TRBJ2-7, with D possibly being TRBD1 (6 bases). This CDR3 is built from 14 residues. Germline CDR1 reads SEHNR; CDR2 reads FQNEAQ (reference sequence). Trimming pared 5 bases from V and 1 base from J, leaving 12 bases between. The CDR3 sequence is CASSPRTASYEQYF. The CDR3 DNA, read in part, is TGTGCCAGCAGCCCCAGGACAGCTTCCTACGAG.

As regards this clone: Read sequence stops 3 residues before the CDR3 end, and the germline J gene provides the missing end. This sequence joins TRBV5-1 and TRBJ2-6; D call uncertain. Germline values: CDR1 SGHRS, CDR2 YFSETQ. The V end was cut by 0 bases, the J end by 0 bases, with 19 bases between. The CDR3 consists of 20 residues. CDR3 bases read: TGCGCCAGCAGCTTGGGGTTTTGGCAGGTTTACGACTCTGGGGCCAACGTC. Translated: CASSLGFWQVYDSGANV. The whole CDR3 sequence is CASSLGFWQVYDSGANVLTF.

Notes on this clone: The read ends 3 residues early relative to the CDR3; the germline J gene fills the gap. The V and J genes are TRBV7-3 and TRBJ2-3; D unresolved. The V and J ends lost 5 bases and 0 bases respectively, with 15 bases between them. The V gene's germline CDR1 is SGHTA and CDR2 FQGTGA. The CDR3 runs 16 residues. The CDR3 bases that were read are TGTGCCAGCAGCGCACACAGTTACCTTAGCACAGATACG. It codes for CASSAHSYLSTDT. The whole CDR3 protein reads CASSAHSYLSTDTQYF.